The rows below give T cell receptor beta chains drawn from one sample of a study of T-cell memory formation after mild COVID-19. TCRdb re-called the 5' RACE reads with MiXCR, one entry per CDR3 protein. The sample has about 140,000 distinct CDR3 sequences, more than 13% seen once. Material for sequencing was PBMCs or a T cell subset sorted from them (not recorded which). These receptors originate from an adult woman who had mild COVID-19 (a few samples of this study predate the infection). Cell type and time point are not known. Both conserved end residues are part of each CDR3. The D gene is left open where the match is weak. Clone size, where shown, is once, few, many, or a class for clones that have expanded.

>TRBV27|TRBJ2-5|few|.
CASSSNWPRGAQETQYF
TGTGCCAGCAGTTCTAATTGGCCCCGAGGTGCACAAGAGACCCAGTACTTC
>TRBV10-3|TRBJ1-5|.|.
CAISDQNRVDQPQHF
TGTGCCATCAGTGACCAAAACAGGGTGGATCAGCCCCAGCATTTT
>TRBV4-1|TRBJ2-1|.|.
CASSQVGKTEQFF
TGCGCCAGCAGCCAAGTGGGAAAGACTGAGCAGTTCTTC
>TRBV21-1|TRBJ2-7|.|.
CASSKEVYYEQYF
TGTGCCAGCAGCAAAGAGGTATACTACGAGCAGTACTTC
>TRBV6-5|TRBJ1-2|few|.
CASSYTVPYGYTF
TGTGCCAGCAGTTACACGGTTCCATATGGCTACACCTTC
>TRBV6-5|TRBJ2-2|many|TRBD1
CASSWDRNTGELFF
TGTGCCAGCAGTTGGGACAGGAACACCGGGGAGCTGTTTTTT
>TRBV7-6|TRBJ2-3|few|.
CASSLLTKAHTQYF
TGTGCCAGCAGCTTACTAACTAAGGCGCACACGCAGTATTTT
>TRBV20-1|TRBJ2-7|few|TRBD2
CSARASGTSGGPSSYEQYF
TGCAGTGCTAGAGCCTCCGGGACTAGCGGGGGACCGAGCTCCTACGAGCAGTACTTC
>TRBV9|TRBJ1-2|.|TRBD1
CASSVQGALDGYTF
TGTGCCAGCAGCGTACAGGGGGCTCTTGACGGCTACACCTTC
>TRBV7-3|TRBJ1-5|few|.
CASSSKNRVGDQPQHF
TGTGCCAGCAGCTCAAAAAACAGGGTTGGGGATCAGCCCCAGCATTTT
>TRBV6-6|TRBJ1-1|.|.
CATGSGAFF
TGTGCCACCGGTTCTGGAGCTTTCTTT
>TRBV7-9|TRBJ1-3|.|.
CASSPRVLDSPRNTIYF
TGTGCCAGCAGCCCCCGGGTATTGGACAGCCCTCGAAACACCATATATTTT
>TRBV11-1|TRBJ2-2|few|.
CASSPQDGWDTGELFF
TGTGCCAGCAGCCCACAGGACGGTTGGGACACCGGGGAGCTGTTTTTT
>TRBV19|TRBJ2-7|once|TRBD2
CASSMSGGAYEQYF
TGTGCCAGTAGTATGTCGGGAGGGGCCTACGAGCAGTACTTC
>TRBV12-3/TRBV12-4|TRBJ2-5|few|.
CASSQLGETQYF
TGTGCCAGCAGCCAACTAGGAGAGACCCAGTACTTC
>TRBV7-9|TRBJ1-2|few|TRBD1
CASTMWTGDGYTF
TGTGCCAGCACAATGTGGACAGGGGATGGCTACACCTTC
>TRBV27|TRBJ1-2|.|.
CASSLRGSNYGYTF
TGTGCCAGCAGTTTAAGGGGCAGCAACTATGGCTACACCTTC
>TRBV9|TRBJ1-2|few|TRBD1
CASSVGDSERMGYTF
TGTGCCAGCAGCGTAGGGGACAGCGAAAGGATGGGCTACACCTTC
>TRBV6-5|TRBJ2-1|few|.
CASSLPGPGRYNEQFF
TGTGCCAGCAGTTTGCCGGGGCCAGGGAGGTACAATGAGCAGTTCTTC
>TRBV7-8|TRBJ2-5|few|.
CASSLVVRPEKKETQYF
TGTGCCAGCAGCTTAGTCGTTAGGCCGGAAAAAAAAGAGACCCAGTACTTC
>TRBV14|TRBJ1-1|few|TRBD1
CASSRTGRTEAFF
TGTGCCAGCAGCCGGACAGGCCGCACTGAAGCTTTCTTT
>TRBV4-1|TRBJ1-1|.|.
CASSQDWGPTLNTEAFF
TGCGCCAGCAGCCAAGATTGGGGGCCGACGTTGAACACTGAAGCTTTCTTT
>TRBV14|TRBJ1-1|few|.
CASSQIGETEAFF
TGTGCCAGCAGCCAAATAGGGGAAACTGAAGCTTTCTTT
>TRBV11-1|TRBJ2-7|.|.
CASMNKGEQYF
TGTGCCAGCATGAACAAGGGCGAGCAGTACTTC
>TRBV4-3|TRBJ2-7|few|.
CASSQDLYSRVDEQYF
TGCGCCAGCAGCCAAGATTTGTATTCTCGAGTCGACGAGCAGTACTTC
>TRBV4-3|TRBJ2-3|.|.
CASSQRDFTDTQYF
TGCGCCAGCAGCCAACGGGACTTCACAGATACGCAGTATTTT
>TRBV7-6|TRBJ2-3|few|TRBD2
CASSLSGGVTDTQYF
TGTGCCAGCAGCCTTAGCGGGGGGGTCACAGATACGCAGTATTTT
>TRBV29-1|TRBJ1-2|few|TRBD1
CSAPGGTGDNYGYTF
TGCAGCGCCCCGGGGGGGACAGGCGACAACTATGGCTACACCTTC
>TRBV4-1|TRBJ1-3|few|.
CASSLRDIEGNTIYF
TGCGCCAGCAGCCTGAGGGACATAGAGGGGAACACCATATATTTT
>TRBV12-3/TRBV12-4|TRBJ1-1|few|.
CASNTAGWDTEAFF
TGTGCCAGCAACACTGCAGGTTGGGACACTGAAGCTTTCTTT
>TRBV12-3/TRBV12-4|TRBJ1-1|.|.
CASSLEKNTEAFF
TGTGCCAGCAGTTTGGAGAAGAACACTGAAGCTTTCTTT
>TRBV6-6|TRBJ2-1|many|.
CASSYSNNEQFF
TGTGCCAGCAGTTACTCGAACAATGAGCAGTTCTTC
>TRBV29-1|TRBJ2-1|many|.
CSVDDAQKGAYNEQFF
TGCAGCGTTGATGATGCGCAGAAAGGGGCCTACAATGAGCAGTTCTTC
>TRBV20-1|TRBJ2-7|few|.
CSARVFRLGIYEQYF
TGCAGTGCTAGAGTCTTTAGACTGGGAATCTACGAGCAGTACTTC
>TRBV5-1|TRBJ2-3|once|.
CASSLGGKNADTQYF
TGCGCCAGCAGCCTCGGGGGAAAGAACGCAGATACGCAGTATTTT
>TRBV29-1|TRBJ2-3|few|TRBD2
CSVSTGGDTQYF
TGCAGCGTATCTACGGGGGGGGATACGCAGTATTTT
>TRBV19|TRBJ1-2|.|.
CASSLGKLDGYTF
TGTGCCAGTAGCCTTGGTAAGCTGGATGGCTACACCTTC
>TRBV6-1|TRBJ2-1|.|TRBD2
CASGPLAGGGYEQFF
TGTGCCAGCGGACCACTAGCGGGAGGGGGCTATGAGCAGTTCTTC
>TRBV4-1|TRBJ2-1|few|.
CASSQGQAEDEQFF
TGCGCCAGCAGCCAAGGTCAGGCCGAGGATGAGCAGTTCTTC
>TRBV6-6|TRBJ2-7|few|.
CASKKHRDRHYEQYF
TGTGCCAGCAAGAAACACAGGGACCGGCACTACGAGCAGTACTTC